The entry below describes one T cell receptor (beta chain). The same CDR3 arises from other DNA sequences in this sample as well. Repertoires were generated with immunoSEQ multiplex PCR, while TCRdb's copy carries only in-frame clones and drops some. The data hold some 180,000 clones, with approximately 94% observed a single time. Trimming stripped 4 bases from V and 1 base from J, with 7 bases between. Germline CDR1 is MNHEY and CDR2 is SMNVEV (reference sequence). The CDR3 runs to 13 residues. The sample is drawn from a study of T cell responses to AZD1222 COVID-19 vaccine. The TCR originated in an adult who received the AZD1222 COVID-19 vaccine. The material was peripheral blood, obtained 28 days after the second AZD1222 dose. The chain couples TRBV27 to TRBJ2-5; D is undetermined. The CDR3 loop reads CASSSLLQETQYF. The CDR3 DNA follows: TGTGCCAGCAGTTCCCTCCTCCAAGAGACCCAGTACTTC.